This TCR beta chain comes out of a study of T cell changes during pregnancy in multiple sclerosis. Measured with immunoSEQ multiplex PCR; TCRdb has only the in-frame clones, and not every one. This table holds around 80,000 clones, about 92% found once. The trim removed 7 bases at V and 4 bases at J, leaving 9 bases unmatched. Germline V gene data show CDR1 as SNHLY and CDR2 as FYNNEI. CDR3 length equals 16 residues. The specimen was peripheral blood, collected before pregnancy. The genes are TRBV2 and TRBJ2-1; 11 nucleotides agree with TRBD2. The receptor's source is a female donor with multiple sclerosis, enrolled in a pregnancy study. CDR3 region: CASNPRLAGPYNEQFF. In DNA form, the CDR3 reads TGTGCCAGCAACCCTCGACTAGCGGGGCCATACAATGAGCAGTTCTTC.